This T cell receptor beta chain originates from a study of technical replicates of blood from a handful of donors. V was clipped by 0 bases and J by 7 bases; unmatched bases: 9. The CDR3 totals 16 residues. The V gene's germline CDR1 is LGHNA and CDR2 YNFKEQ. The table came from immunoSEQ multiplex PCR; TCRdb's copy has only in-frame clones and leaves some out. Among fewer than 75,000 clones listed, 90% to 95% were seen once. This clone was seen a single time. Material: T cells isolated from PBMCs. The sequence was obtained from a human donor in good health. V is TRBV4-2 and J is TRBJ2-1, with 7 nucleotides matching TRBD2. The CDR3: CASSQDIGGGSNEQFF. In nucleotides, the CDR3 is TGTGCCAGCAGCCAAGATATCGGCGGGGGATCAAATGAGCAGTTCTTC.